This entry concerns a single T cell receptor beta chain. Its antigen is unidentified. The data stem from a study of T cell responses to AZD1222 COVID-19 vaccine. About the study: Pooling of second doses given at about 4 or about 12 weeks was done.

TCRdb's copy holds only in-frame clones and misses some; the assay was immunoSEQ multiplex PCR. Among 110,000 to 150,000 clones listed, approximately 85% were seen once. Germline trimming cut 6 bases from V and 2 bases from J; bases unmatched to any gene: 4. The germline V gene encodes CDR1 MDHEN and CDR2 SYDVKM. The CDR3 sequence is 15 residues long. Overall study findings and caveats: Spike-specific TCR breadth and depth grew following two AZD1222 doses. Repertoires were obtained only post-peak T cell response. Seropositive status at baseline applied to only 6 or 7 AZD1222 recipients.

The V gene is TRBV28, the J gene TRBJ2-5; 12 bases are shared with TRBD2. The material was peripheral blood, obtained on day 0 of AZD1222 vaccination. This receptor was obtained from an adult in good health. The CDR3 region has the DNA TGTGCCAGCAGAACACTAGCGGGGGGACAAGAGACCCAGTACTTC. Its protein is CASRTLAGGQETQYF.